This T cell receptor (beta chain) emerged from a study of beta chain features in type 1 diabetes. Every bit of the isolated RNA underwent reverse transcription, so sequencing read expressed TCRB transcripts. Assay used: immunoSEQ multiplex PCR; TCRdb lists only in-frame clones, some missing. The repertoire holds 400,000 to 500,000 clones, with more than 11% as singletons. This clone came up a few times. The CDR3 runs 19 residues. V shed 2 bases and J shed 0 bases, with 21 bases lying between them. The germline V gene has CDR1 MNHEY and CDR2 SMNVEV (reference sequence). This TCR was sampled from a man aged 30 to 45 in good health. V usage is TRBV27 and J usage is TRBJ2-3; the D gene is possibly TRBD1 (6 bases). Sequencing was done on a sample of naive CD4+ T cells from blood. The CDR3 reads CASSLGRPSGHTSTDTQYF. Written as DNA, the CDR3 is TGTGCCAGCAGTTTAGGCAGACCCTCGGGACACACTAGCACAGATACGCAGTATTTT.